This TCR beta chain was captured by sequencing in a study of CD8 T cells in ankylosing spondylitis. Study findings and constraints: There was reportedly significant enrichment of clones that were disease-linked in matched ankylosing spondylitis synovial fluid. Peripheral blood held disease-linked clones only at relatively low frequency, and these were CD8+.

It was by quantitative 5'-RACE with molecular barcodes that TCR beta libraries were made. A single record per CDR3 protein comes from TCRdb applying MiXCR to the 5' RACE reads. The data contain under 300,000 distinct CDR3 sequences, 10% to 13% of them singletons. The CDR3 length is 13 residues. CDR1 is SEHNR and CDR2 is FQNEAQ in the germline V gene (reference sequence). V was cut by 0 bases and J by 8 bases, with 10 bases left in between. This clonotype was seen many times. Its matching antigen is unknown. The V and J genes are TRBV7-9 and TRBJ1-1; weak D call: TRBD1 (6 bases). This clonotype originated in a male donor with ankylosing spondylitis or in good health (not recorded which). Input material: blood, either unsorted or a sorted T cell fraction (not recorded which). CDR3 nucleotide sequence: TGTGCCAGCAGCTTAGCTGCGGACAGAGAAGCTTTCTTT. The encoded protein is CASSLAADREAFF.